The next 22 T cell receptor beta chains were all read from a single sample in a study of blood T cell repertoires in COVID-19. Some clones are missing from TCRdb's copy, which holds only in-frame ones; the method was immunoSEQ multiplex PCR. The profile covers some 380,000 clones, with over 65% appearing a single time and 0.85% to 1.3% taken by the ten largest. The material sequenced was peripheral blood. Receptor source: a human donor with acute or convalescent COVID-19. The donor label of this sample is uncertain.

The chain has TRBV18 and TRBJ1-4; 7 bases agree with TRBD1. Germline trimming cut 5 bases from V and 5 bases from J; bases unmatched to any gene: 5. Germline values: CDR1 KGHSH, CDR2 LQKENI. The CDR3 is 14 residues long. CDR3 nucleotides: TGTGCCAGCTCAAGGGACAGATTAAATGAAAAACTGTTTTTT. This translates into CASSRDRLNEKLFF.

Regarding this clone: Other DNA sequences within the sample encode an identical CDR3. The rearrangement uses TRBV28 and TRBJ1-5, with TRBD1 as a possible D gene (5 bases). V was trimmed by 3 bases and J by 2 bases, leaving 5 bases between them. CDR1 MDHEN and CDR2 SYDVKM come from the germline V gene. CDR3 length equals 13 residues. The CDR3 coding sequence is TGTGCCAGCAGTTTGACAGGCAATCAGCCCCAGCATTTT. Translated: CASSLTGNQPQHF.

This chain links TRBV6-5 with TRBJ2-7; D not resolved. CDR3 length equals 14 residues. With 6 bases removed from V and 3 bases from J, the gap between germline ends came to 15 bases. Per the germline V gene, CDR1 is MNHEY and CDR2 is SVGAGI. The CDR3 bases are TGTGCCAGCAGGTTTACAGAAACGAACTACGAGCAGTACTTC. Translated: CASRFTETNYEQYF.

The CDR3 nucleotides are TGTGCCAGCAGCTTGGATAGCGGAAAGACCTACAATGAGCAGTTCTTC. This sequence encodes CASSLDSGKTYNEQFF. J is TRBJ2-1 and V is TRBV5-4; tentatively, D is TRBD2 (6 bases). The V gene's germline CDR1 is SGHNT and CDR2 YYREEE (reference sequence). This CDR3 is built from 16 residues. Between the trimmed V and J ends, which lost 0 bases and 2 bases, there was a span of 12 bases.

This rearrangement joins TRBV11-1 to TRBJ1-2; D might be TRBD1 (5 bases). Germline V gives CDR1 SGHAT, CDR2 FQDESV (reference sequence). V lost 0 bases and J 2 bases, leaving 13 bases between the germline ends. CDR3 size: 16 residues. The CDR3 sequence is CASSLASPGRNYGYTF. CDR3 bases: TGTGCCAGCAGCTTAGCTTCCCCAGGGCGAAACTATGGCTACACCTTC.

The chain carries TRBV28 and TRBJ1-1, with D possibly matching TRBD1 (5 bases). Per germline, CDR1 MDHEN and CDR2 SYDVKM. This CDR3 is 17 amino acids long. The V end lost 4 bases, the J end lost 5 bases, and 23 bases lay between the germline ends. In DNA form, the CDR3 reads TGTGCCAGCAGTTCGGACCGCTTCCAGGGCGTTGGAACTGAAGCTTTCTTT. It is translated as CASSSDRFQGVGTEAFF.

The CDR3 DNA reads as TGTGCCAGCAGTTACGAGGGTGGCTATGGCTACACCTTC. Protein sequence: CASSYEGGYGYTF. The V and J genes are TRBV6-5 and TRBJ1-2, with D uncertain. Looked up from germline, CDR1 is MNHEY and CDR2 is SVGAGI. V was pared by 2 bases and J by 4 bases, with 8 bases between. This CDR3 is built from 13 residues.

This clone was recorded once. This chain joins TRBV10-3 and TRBJ1-6; 7 nucleotides align to TRBD1. Per the germline V gene, CDR1 is ENHRY and CDR2 is SYGVKD. The V segment lost 8 bases and the J segment 5 bases; nucleotides outside the gene matches: 6. The CDR3 is 14 residues long. For the CDR3, the DNA is TGTGCCATCTCTCGGGACAGTGATAATTCACCCCTCCACTTT. Protein sequence: CAISRDSDNSPLHF.

V gene TRBV3-1 (or the pseudogene TRBV3-2) combines with J gene TRBJ1-1, with D perhaps matching TRBD1 (5 bases). Germline values: CDR1 LGHDT, CDR2 YNNKEL (reference sequence). The CDR3 sequence is 16 residues long. Trimming pared 1 base from V and 1 base from J, leaving 13 bases between. This CDR3 reads CASSQVRGVRNTEAFF. CDR3 bases: TGTGCCAGCAGCCAAGTAAGGGGCGTCAGGAACACTGAAGCTTTCTTT.

The V and J genes are TRBV3-1 (or the pseudogene TRBV3-2) and TRBJ1-1; 10 bases line up with TRBD1. CDR3 length equals 16 residues. The trim removed 4 bases at V and 0 bases at J, leaving 5 bases unmatched. Germline V CDR1 and CDR2: LGHDT, YNNKEL (reference sequence). CDR3 bases: TGTGCCAGCAGCCCCCGGGACAGGGGATTGAACACTGAAGCTTTCTTT. Translation: CASSPRDRGLNTEAFF.

This chain uses TRBV28 with TRBJ1-6; D possibly corresponds to TRBD1 (6 bases). The CDR3 covers 16 residues. The ends were cut back, 5 bases at V and 5 bases at J, with 16 bases in the middle. The germline CDR1 and CDR2 sequences are MDHEN and SYDVKM. The CDR3 nucleotides read TGTGCCAGCAGTGACCGACAGGCAAAAAATAATTCACCCCTCCACTTT. Translation gives CASSDRQAKNNSPLHF.

The V gene is TRBV30, the J gene TRBJ1-4, with a weak D call TRBD1 (5 bases). The CDR3 has 12 amino acids. Trimming took 5 bases from V and 11 from J, leaving 15 bases between them. From germline, CDR1 is GTSNPN and CDR2 SVGIG (reference sequence). CDR3 amino acids: CAWREAGEKLFF. CDR3 nucleotide sequence: TGTGCCTGGCGAGAAGCGGGGGAGAAACTGTTTTTT.

V usage is TRBV3-1 (or the pseudogene TRBV3-2) and J usage is TRBJ2-6, with D possibly being TRBD2 (6 bases). CDR1 is LGHDT and CDR2 is YNNKEL in the germline V gene (reference sequence). This CDR3 contains 17 residues. Trimming stripped 1 base from V and 0 bases from J, with 10 bases between. The CDR3 is CASSQVGRDSGANVLTF. In DNA form, the CDR3 reads TGTGCCAGCAGCCAAGTAGGGCGGGACTCTGGGGCCAACGTCCTGACTTTC.

Only a few counts were recorded for this clone. The rearrangement links TRBV11-2 to TRBJ2-3; 8 positions agree with TRBD1. Germline CDR1 is SGHAT and CDR2 is FQNNGV. J gave up 1 base and V 1 base, and 1 base lay outside the gene matches. The CDR3 is 15 residues long. CDR3 sequence (DNA): TGTGCCAGCAGCTTAGGGGGACAGGGCACAGATACGCAGTATTTT. It specifies CASSLGGQGTDTQYF.

This clone was seen just once. This rearrangement joins TRBV5-1 to TRBJ2-3, with D perhaps matching TRBD1 (5 bases). The V gene lost 4 bases and the J gene lost 2 bases, with 14 bases spanning the gap. In germline, CDR1 is SGHRS, CDR2 YFSETQ. CDR3 length: 15 residues. CDR3 loop: CASSRTKASTDTQYF. As DNA, the CDR3 is TGCGCCAGCAGCCGGACAAAAGCCTCCACAGATACGCAGTATTTT.

In its sample, this clone was seen a few times. Within the sample, other DNA sequences also encode this same CDR3. The CDR3 DNA sequence: TGTGCCAGCAGCCCCGGGGGGAATTCACCCCTCCACTTT. It encodes CASSPGGNSPLHF. The chain has TRBV7-8 and TRBJ1-6; possible D gene TRBD1, 5 bases. Looked up from germline, CDR1 is SGHVS and CDR2 is FQNEAQ. Trimming took off 5 bases at V and 7 bases at J, with 9 bases between the two ends. The CDR3 covers 13 residues. Complete variable domain (other parts from reference TRBV7-8 and TRBJ1-6): GAGVSQSPRYKVAKRGQDVALRCDPISGHVSLFWYQQALGQGPEFLTYFQNEAQLDKSGLPSDRFFAERPEGSVSTLKIQRTQQEDSAVYLCASSPGGNSPLHFGNGTRLTVT.

This clone was detected only once. V gene TRBV14 combines with J gene TRBJ2-3; the match to TRBD2 covers 9 bases. Germline lookup yields CDR1 SGHDN and CDR2 FVKESK. CDR3 size: 15 residues. After removal of 2 bases from V and 2 bases from J, the junction contained 2 bases not matched to a gene. In nucleotides, the CDR3 is TGTGCCAGCAGCCAATCGGGACTAGCCACAGATACGCAGTATTTT. It translates to CASSQSGLATDTQYF. The entire variable domain, with the rest obtained from reference TRBV14 and TRBJ2-3, is as follows: EAGVTQFPSHSVIEKGQTVTLRCDPISGHDNLYWYRRVMGKEIKFLLHFVKESKQDESGMPNNRFLAERTGGTYSTLKVQPAELEDSGVYFCASSQSGLATDTQYFGPGTRLTVL.

The chain has TRBV29-1 and TRBJ1-4; possibly TRBD1 for D (6 bases). Germline V gene data show CDR1 as SQVTM and CDR2 as ANQGSEA. The CDR3 consists of 13 residues. CDR3 DNA sequence: TGCAGTATACAAGGACAGCTTAATGAAAAACTGTTTTTT. Protein product: CSIQGQLNEKLFF. Full variable domain (rest looked up from reference TRBV29-1 and TRBJ1-4): SAVISQKPSRDICQRGTSLTIQCQVDSQVTMMFWYRQQPGQSLTLIATANQGSEATYESGFVIDKFPISRPNLTFSTLTVSNMSPEDSSIYLCSIQGQLNEKLFFGSGTQLSVL.

The chain carries TRBV2 and TRBJ1-2; possible D gene TRBD1, 6 bases. Germline V gives CDR1 SNHLY, CDR2 FYNNEI. The CDR3 totals 14 residues. Trimming stripped 1 base from V and 4 bases from J, with 10 bases between. The CDR3 DNA follows: TGTGCCAGCAGTGAAGTGGGGGCAAGCTATGGCTACACCTTC. Translating it yields CASSEVGASYGYTF.

This CDR3 reads CASSLTDNTEAFF. The CDR3 nucleotides are TGTGCCAGCAGCTTGACAGATAACACTGAAGCTTTCTTT. V and J are TRBV7-7 and TRBJ1-1; TRBD1 is a possible D gene (5 bases). This CDR3 region has 13 residues. The germline gives CDR1 SSHAT, CDR2 FNYEAQ (reference sequence). Trimming pared 3 bases from V and 2 bases from J, leaving 7 bases between. Full variable domain (missing parts from reference TRBV7-7 and TRBJ1-1): GAGVSQSPRYKVTKRGQDVTLRCDPISSHATLYWYQQALGQGPEFLTYFNYEAQPDKSGLPSDRFSAERPEGSISTLTIQRTEQRDSAMYRCASSLTDNTEAFFGQGTRLTVV.

The J gene is TRBJ1-5, the V gene TRBV11-2; no reliable D call. V was clipped by 3 bases and J by 0 bases, with 9 bases between them. The CDR3 spans 15 residues. Germline V CDR1 and CDR2: SGHAT, FQNNGV. CDR3 nucleotide sequence: TGTGCCAGCAGCTTTGACAAACATAGCAATCAGCCCCAGCATTTT. Translation: CASSFDKHSNQPQHF. Based on the CDR3 plus reference TRBV11-2 and TRBJ1-5, the full variable domain is EAGVAQSPRYKIIEKRQSVAFWCNPISGHATLYWYQQILGQGPKLLIQFQNNGVVDDSQLPKDRFSAERLKGVDSTLKIQPAKLEDSAVYLCASSFDKHSNQPQHFGDGTRLSIL.

This sequence joins TRBV18 and TRBJ2-1, with D perhaps matching TRBD2 (6 bases). V lost 2 bases and J lost 8, with 10 bases in between. Germline V lookup: CDR1 KGHSH, CDR2 LQKENI. There are 13 residues in the CDR3. CDR3 sequence: CASSPLRDDEQFF. CDR3 sequence (DNA): TGTGCCAGCTCACCATTGCGGGACGATGAGCAGTTCTTC. The full variable domain, rest sourced from reference TRBV18 and TRBJ2-1, is NAGVMQNPRHLVRRRGQEARLRCSPMKGHSHVYWYRQLPEEGLKFMVYLQKENIIDESGMPKERFSAEFPKEGPSILRIQQVVRGDSAAYFCASSPLRDDEQFFGPGTRLTVL.